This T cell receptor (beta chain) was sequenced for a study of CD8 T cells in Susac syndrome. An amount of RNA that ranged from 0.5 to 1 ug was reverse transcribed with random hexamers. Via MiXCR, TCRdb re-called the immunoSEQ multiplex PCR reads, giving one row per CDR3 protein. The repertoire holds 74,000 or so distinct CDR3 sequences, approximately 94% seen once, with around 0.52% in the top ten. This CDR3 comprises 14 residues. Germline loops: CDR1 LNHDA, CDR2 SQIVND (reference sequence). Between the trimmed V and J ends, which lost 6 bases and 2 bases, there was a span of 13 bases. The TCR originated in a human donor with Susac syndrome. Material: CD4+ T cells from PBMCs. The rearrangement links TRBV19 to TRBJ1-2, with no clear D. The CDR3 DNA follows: TGTGCCAGTAGCCCCCTAGGTGGCAACTATGGCTACACCTTC. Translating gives CASSPLGGNYGYTF.